The 9 T cell receptor beta chains presented below share a single source sample, sequenced in a study of blood T cell repertoires in COVID-19. This table comes from immunoSEQ multiplex PCR, and its TCRdb copy is limited to in-frame clones, with some not included. This table has about 210,000 clones, approximately 91% appearing once. The specimen was peripheral blood. These receptors were collected from a woman between 35 and 50 years old with acute or convalescent COVID-19.

Only a few counts were recorded for this clone. The genes are TRBV2 and TRBJ1-4; weak D call: TRBD1 (5 bases). This CDR3 has 13 amino acids. V was cut by 6 bases and J by 5 bases, with 10 bases left in between. CDR1 is SNHLY, CDR2 FYNNEI, per germline. The CDR3 DNA follows: TGTGCCAGCAGGACAGTCCAGAATGAAAAACTGTTTTTT. It translates to CASRTVQNEKLFF.

The chain is built from TRBV18 and TRBJ1-3; 8 nucleotides line up with TRBD1. The CDR3 contains 17 residues. The V gene end was trimmed by 1 base and the J gene end by 2 bases; junction bases not matched to a gene: 7. From germline, CDR1 is KGHSH and CDR2 LQKENI. The CDR3 DNA sequence: TGTGCCAGCTCACCACGGACAGGGACAGGAACTGGAAACACCATATATTTT. Translating it yields CASSPRTGTGTGNTIYF.

V gene TRBV28 combines with J gene TRBJ1-5, with D possibly TRBD1 on 6 matching bases. Trimming left V 7 bases short and J 2 bases short, with 15 bases between. The germline V gene encodes CDR1 MDHEN and CDR2 SYDVKM. The CDR3 length is 15 residues. The CDR3 is CASTPTGLGNQPQHF. The CDR3, as DNA: TGTGCCAGCACCCCCACAGGGCTAGGCAATCAGCCCCAGCATTTT.

This chain connects TRBV2 to TRBJ2-7, with D possibly being TRBD1 (6 bases). Germline V gene lookup returns CDR1 SNHLY and CDR2 FYNNEI. The CDR3 loop spans 14 amino acids. Trimming removed 6 bases at V and 2 bases at J, with 14 bases between. This chain's CDR3 is CASRQGPQPYEQYV. CDR3 nucleotide sequence: TGTGCCAGCAGGCAGGGGCCACAACCCTACGAGCAGTACGTC.

This chain uses TRBV5-6 with TRBJ1-1, with D unclear. Trimming stripped 0 bases from V and 0 bases from J, with 3 bases between. This CDR3 comprises 13 residues. The germline gives CDR1 SGHDT, CDR2 YYEEEE. The CDR3 DNA sequence: TGTGCCAGCAGCTTGGCAGTGAACACTGAAGCTTTCTTT. Translating gives CASSLAVNTEAFF.

This clone was picked up a small number of times. The chain has TRBV4-1 and TRBJ1-5, with D possibly matching TRBD1 (5 bases). In germline, CDR1 is MGHRA, CDR2 YSYEKL. V lost 1 base to trimming and J lost 7 bases, with 17 bases between them. There are 16 residues in the CDR3. The CDR3 DNA follows: TGCGCCAGCAGCCAAGGCAAAGGAGGGGACGACCAGCCCCAGCATTTT. It encodes CASSQGKGGDDQPQHF.

The J gene is TRBJ1-1, the V gene TRBV7-9; D gene uncertain. There are 14 residues in the CDR3. The V gene's germline CDR1 is SEHNR and CDR2 FQNEAQ (reference sequence). V was shortened by 2 bases and J by 5 bases, with 12 bases between the two germline ends. The CDR3 bases are TGTGCCAGCAGCTTATACTCGGCAGGAACTGAAGCTTTCTTT. This translates into CASSLYSAGTEAFF.

The rearrangement uses TRBV27 and TRBJ2-4; 10 bases align to TRBD1. Germline values: CDR1 MNHEY, CDR2 SMNVEV (reference sequence). The CDR3 totals 13 residues. V trimming: 6 bases; J trimming: 8 bases; junction bases outside the gene matches: 4. CDR3 nucleotide sequence: TGTGCCAGCAGACCGGGACAGGGGCACATTCAGTACTTC. Translated: CASRPGQGHIQYF.

The chain is built from TRBV19 and TRBJ2-4; 7 positions agree with TRBD1. The length of the CDR3 is 12 residues. Per the germline V gene, CDR1 is LNHDA and CDR2 is SQIVND (reference sequence). The V and J ends lost 9 bases and 9 bases, in that order; junction bases with no gene match: 8. The CDR3 reads CASSDRVSIQYF. In DNA, the CDR3 is TGTGCCAGCTCCGACAGGGTGAGCATTCAGTACTTC.